The 14 T cell receptor beta chains given below trace back to one sample, sequenced in a study of CD8 T cells in ankylosing spondylitis. TCRdb ran MiXCR on the 5' RACE reads and lists one entry per CDR3 protein. The sample shows about 500,000 distinct CDR3 sequences, roughly an eighth of them seen only once. These receptors have no known antigen. General observations from the study: Blood from ankylosing spondylitis patients appeared to carry a characteristic roughly 8-variant TCR beta motif.

Source material: blood, either unsorted or a sorted T cell fraction (not recorded which). These TCRs come from a male donor with ankylosing spondylitis.

The J gene is TRBJ1-1, the V gene TRBV20-1; D not certain. Trimming stripped 5 bases from V and 8 bases from J, with 9 bases between. This CDR3 spans 10 amino acids. Germline loops: CDR1 DFQATT, CDR2 SNEGSKA (reference sequence). The CDR3 sequence: CSAPQIEAFF. The CDR3 DNA reads TGCAGTGCTCCCCAGATAGAAGCTTTCTTT.

Ten or more counts support this clonotype. The chain links TRBV5-1 to TRBJ2-7; 8 nucleotides align to TRBD1. CDR1 and CDR2 from the germline V gene are SGHRS and YFSETQ. The CDR3 length is 15 residues. V was clipped by 2 bases and J by 1 base; unmatched bases: 5. CDR3 sequence: CASSLRTGLSYEQYV. CDR3 DNA: TGCGCCAGCAGCTTAAGGACAGGGCTTTCCTACGAGCAGTACGTC.

This clonotype was seen a handful of times. This chain uses TRBV20-1 with TRBJ1-1, with TRBD1 matching 10 bases. Germline loops: CDR1 DFQATT, CDR2 SNEGSKA (reference sequence). The CDR3 has 12 residues. The CDR3 reads CRLGDRGREAFF. For the CDR3, the DNA is TGCAGGCTAGGCGACAGGGGGCGTGAAGCTTTCTTT.

The J gene is TRBJ1-4, the V gene TRBV10-3; D is perhaps TRBD1 (5 bases). Germline V gene sequence: CDR1 ENHRY, CDR2 SYGVKD. This CDR3 comprises 16 residues. Trimming removed 0 bases at V and 1 base at J, with 9 bases between. The CDR3 sequence is CAISESQGLTNEKLFF. The CDR3 region has the DNA TGTGCCATCAGTGAGTCGCAGGGTTTAACTAATGAAAAACTGTTTTTT.

The rearrangement links TRBV7-9 to TRBJ2-7; D unresolved. The V end was cut by 3 bases, the J end by 6 bases, with 12 bases between. Per germline, CDR1 SEHNR and CDR2 FQNEAQ (reference sequence). This CDR3 contains 13 residues. The CDR3 DNA reads TGTGCCAGCAGCTTGGACCTTGCCTCCGAGCAGTACGTC. Encoded protein: CASSLDLASEQYV.

In this sample, this clonotype turned up a few times. The CDR3 DNA sequence: TGCGCCAGCAGCTTGGACGGGTCGCGATCAGGAAGCAATCAGCCCCAGCATTTT. Translation gives CASSLDGSRSGSNQPQHF. V and J are TRBV5-1 and TRBJ1-5, with unresolved D. V lost 0 bases to trimming and J lost 1 base, with 17 bases between them. The CDR3 totals 18 residues. Looked up from germline, CDR1 is SGHRS and CDR2 is YFSETQ.

This clonotype was recorded many times. The chain joins TRBV5-1 to TRBJ1-2; 10 bases align to TRBD1. Germline trimming cut 7 bases from V and 6 bases from J; bases unmatched to any gene: 3. The CDR3 totals 12 residues. Germline CDR1 reads SGHRS; CDR2 reads YFSETQ. CDR3: CASGTGDNGYTF. In nucleotides, the CDR3 is TGCGCCAGCGGGACAGGGGACAATGGCTACACCTTC.

This clonotype was seen repeatedly, ten times or more. V usage is TRBV2 and J usage is TRBJ2-5, with 7 bases that match TRBD2. The CDR3 extends over 13 amino acids. V lost 1 base and J lost 4; bases outside the gene matches: 0. CDR1 and CDR2 (germline): SNHLY, FYNNEI. The CDR3 here is CASSEGGGETQYF. In DNA, the CDR3 is TGTGCCAGCAGTGAAGGCGGGGGAGAGACCCAGTACTTC.

This clonotype was detected a few times. The chain carries TRBV2 and TRBJ2-1; D not resolved. Trimming removed 7 bases at V and 1 base at J, with 8 bases between. Germline V gene lookup returns CDR1 SNHLY and CDR2 FYNNEI. The CDR3 sequence is 13 residues long. CDR3 in DNA: TGTGCCAGCACGTGGAGTTCCTACAATGAGCAGTTCTTC. This encodes CASTWSSYNEQFF. Together with reference TRBV2 and TRBJ2-1, the CDR3 gives the full variable domain: EPEVTQTPSHQVTQMGQEVILRCVPISNHLYFYWYRQILGQKVEFLVSFYNNEISEKSEIFDDQFSVERPDGSNFTLKIRSTKLEDSAMYFCASTWSSYNEQFFGPGTRLTVL.

This clonotype was counted ten times or more. The chain links TRBV29-1 to TRBJ2-3, with 7 positions matching TRBD1. V lost 1 base and J lost 6; bases outside the gene matches: 4. The germline V gene encodes CDR1 SQVTM and CDR2 ANQGSEA. CDR3 length equals 13 residues. The CDR3 here is CSVEGDRVDTQYF. DNA for the CDR3: TGCAGCGTTGAAGGAGACAGGGTGGATACGCAGTATTTT.

This clonotype was picked up many times. The chain couples TRBV19 to TRBJ1-2; D not resolved. V was pared by 5 bases and J by 4 bases, with 11 bases between. CDR3 length: 13 amino acids. Germline V gene data show CDR1 as LNHDA and CDR2 as SQIVND (reference sequence). The CDR3 loop is CASSPAVFYGYTF. In DNA form, the CDR3 reads TGTGCCAGTAGTCCTGCCGTGTTCTATGGCTACACCTTC.

This clonotype was detected a few times. The V gene is TRBV10-3, the J gene TRBJ2-2; 12 bases agree with TRBD1. The CDR3 is 17 amino acids. Germline CDR1 ENHRY, CDR2 SYGVKD. V trimming: 10 bases; J trimming: 2 bases; junction bases outside the gene matches: 11. CDR3 sequence (DNA): TGTGCCACGACGACGGGACAGGGGGCTTCAAACACCGGGGAGCTGTTTTTT. It yields the protein CATTTGQGASNTGELFF.

This chain uses TRBV7-9 with TRBJ2-1; the D gene is possibly TRBD2 (6 bases). The CDR3 length is 15 residues. V was cut by 4 bases and J by 8 bases, with 18 bases left in between. The germline gives CDR1 SEHNR, CDR2 FQNEAQ (reference sequence). The CDR3 region is CASSYPWTTGDEQFF. CDR3 coding DNA: TGTGCCAGCAGCTACCCTTGGACTACTGGGGATGAGCAGTTCTTC.

This chain links TRBV29-1 with TRBJ2-1; D gene ambiguous. Germline V CDR1 and CDR2: SQVTM, ANQGSEA. Trimming removed 7 bases from V and 6 bases from J, with 22 bases in between. The CDR3 consists of 15 residues. This CDR3 is CSAPHRLRNGNEQFF. CDR3 DNA sequence: TGCAGCGCGCCCCATCGGCTTAGGAATGGCAATGAGCAGTTCTTC.